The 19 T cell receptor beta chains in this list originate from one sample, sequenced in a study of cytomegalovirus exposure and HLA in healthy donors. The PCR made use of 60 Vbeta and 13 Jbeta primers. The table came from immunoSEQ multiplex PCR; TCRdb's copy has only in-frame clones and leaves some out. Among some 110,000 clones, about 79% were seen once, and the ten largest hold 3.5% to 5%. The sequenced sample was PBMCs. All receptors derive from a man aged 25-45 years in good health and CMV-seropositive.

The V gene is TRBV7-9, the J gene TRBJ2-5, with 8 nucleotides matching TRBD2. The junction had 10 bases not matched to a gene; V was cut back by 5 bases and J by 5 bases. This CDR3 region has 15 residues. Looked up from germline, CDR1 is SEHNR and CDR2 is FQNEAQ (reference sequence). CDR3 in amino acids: CASSISGKGTETQYF. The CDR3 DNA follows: TGTGCCAGCAGCATTAGCGGGAAGGGGACGGAGACCCAGTACTTC.

The DNA for the CDR3 is TGTGCCAGCAGTGAACAGGGTGCCTACAATGAGCAGTTCTTC. Translation gives CASSEQGAYNEQFF. The gene calls are TRBV6-1 and TRBJ2-1, with D perhaps matching TRBD1 (5 bases). The CDR3 length is 14 residues. The V gene's germline CDR1 is MNHNS and CDR2 SASEGT. V gave up 2 bases and J gave up 2 bases, with 7 bases separating them.

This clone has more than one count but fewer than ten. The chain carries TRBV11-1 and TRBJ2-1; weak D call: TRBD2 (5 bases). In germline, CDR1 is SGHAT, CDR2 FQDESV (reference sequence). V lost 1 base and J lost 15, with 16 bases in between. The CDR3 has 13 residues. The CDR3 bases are TGTGCCAGCAGCTTAGAAGTGGGAGACCACTTGTTCTTC. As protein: CASSLEVGDHLFF.

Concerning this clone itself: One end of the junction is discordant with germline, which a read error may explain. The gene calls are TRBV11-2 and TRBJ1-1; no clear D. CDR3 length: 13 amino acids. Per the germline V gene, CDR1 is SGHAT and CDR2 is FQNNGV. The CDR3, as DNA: TGTGCCAGCAGCCTAGACACCGGGACTGAAGCTTTCTTT. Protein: CASSLDTGTEAFF.

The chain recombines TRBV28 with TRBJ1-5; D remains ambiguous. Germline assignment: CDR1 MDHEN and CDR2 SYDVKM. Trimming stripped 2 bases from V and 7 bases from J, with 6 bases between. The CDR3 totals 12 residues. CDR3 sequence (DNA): TGTGCCAGCAGTTTAGTGTTACAGCCCCAGCATTTT. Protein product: CASSLVLQPQHF.

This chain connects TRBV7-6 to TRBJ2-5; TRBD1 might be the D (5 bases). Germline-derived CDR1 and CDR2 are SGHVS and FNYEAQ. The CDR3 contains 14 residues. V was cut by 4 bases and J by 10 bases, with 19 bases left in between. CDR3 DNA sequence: TGTGCCAGCAGCTCAGGACGACGAGGAAGGGGCCAGTACTTC. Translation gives CASSSGRRGRGQYF.

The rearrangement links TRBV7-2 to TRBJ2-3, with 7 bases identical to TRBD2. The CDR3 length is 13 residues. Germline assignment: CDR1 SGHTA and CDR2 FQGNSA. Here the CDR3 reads CAAGTNRLDTQYF. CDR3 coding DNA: TGTGCAGCGGGGACGAACCGGCTGGATACGCAGTATTTT.

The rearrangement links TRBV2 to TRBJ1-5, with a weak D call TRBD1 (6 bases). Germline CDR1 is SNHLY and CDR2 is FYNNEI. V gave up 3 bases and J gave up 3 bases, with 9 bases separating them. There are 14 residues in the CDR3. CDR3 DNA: TGTGCCAGCAGTGATGGACAGATCAATCAGCCCCAGCATTTT. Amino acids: CASSDGQINQPQHF.

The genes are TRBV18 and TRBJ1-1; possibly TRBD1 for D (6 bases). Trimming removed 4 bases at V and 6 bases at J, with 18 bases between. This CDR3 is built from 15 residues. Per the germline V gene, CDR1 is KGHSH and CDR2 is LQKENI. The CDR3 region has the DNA TGTGCCAGCTCACTGGGGGCAGGGGCGTTTCCTGAAGCTTTCTTT. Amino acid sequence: CASSLGAGAFPEAFF.

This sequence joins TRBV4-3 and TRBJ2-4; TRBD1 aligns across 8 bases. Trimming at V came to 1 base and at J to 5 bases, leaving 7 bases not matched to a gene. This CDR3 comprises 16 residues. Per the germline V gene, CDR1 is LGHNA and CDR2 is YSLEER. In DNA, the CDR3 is TGCGCCAGCAGCCAAGGATCAGGGGGCTCCCAAAACATTCAGTACTTC. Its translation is CASSQGSGGSQNIQYF.

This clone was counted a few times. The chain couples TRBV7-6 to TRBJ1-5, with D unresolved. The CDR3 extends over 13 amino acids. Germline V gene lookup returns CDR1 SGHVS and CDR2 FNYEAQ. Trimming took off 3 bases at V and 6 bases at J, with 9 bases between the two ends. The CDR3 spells CASSFGGIQPQHF. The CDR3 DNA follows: TGTGCCAGCAGCTTTGGAGGGATTCAGCCCCAGCATTTT.

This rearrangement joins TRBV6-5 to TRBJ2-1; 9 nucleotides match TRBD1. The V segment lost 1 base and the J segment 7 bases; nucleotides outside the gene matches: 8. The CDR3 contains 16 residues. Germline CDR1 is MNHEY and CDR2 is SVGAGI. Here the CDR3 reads CASSYFSGTGWNEQFF. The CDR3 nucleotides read TGTGCCAGCAGTTACTTTTCCGGGACAGGGTGGAATGAGCAGTTCTTC.

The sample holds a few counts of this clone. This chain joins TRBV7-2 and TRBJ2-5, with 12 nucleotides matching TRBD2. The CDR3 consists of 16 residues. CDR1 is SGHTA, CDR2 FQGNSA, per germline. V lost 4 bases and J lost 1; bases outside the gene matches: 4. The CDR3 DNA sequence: TGTGCCAGCAGCTGGGCTAGCGGGGGGGCCCAAGAGACCCAGTACTTC. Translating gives CASSWASGGAQETQYF. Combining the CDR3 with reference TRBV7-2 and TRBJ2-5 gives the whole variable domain GAGVSQSPSNKVTEKGKDVELRCDPISGHTALYWYRQSLGQGLEFLIYFQGNSAPDKSGLPSDRFSAERTGGSVSTLTIQRTQQEDSAVYLCASSWASGGAQETQYFGPGTRLLVL.

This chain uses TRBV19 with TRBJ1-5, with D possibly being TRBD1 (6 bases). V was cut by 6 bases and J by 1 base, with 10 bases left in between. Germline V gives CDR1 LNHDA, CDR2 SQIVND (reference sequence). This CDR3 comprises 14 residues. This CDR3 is CASRGTLSNQPQHF. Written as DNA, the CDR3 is TGTGCCAGTAGGGGGACACTAAGCAATCAGCCCCAGCATTTT.

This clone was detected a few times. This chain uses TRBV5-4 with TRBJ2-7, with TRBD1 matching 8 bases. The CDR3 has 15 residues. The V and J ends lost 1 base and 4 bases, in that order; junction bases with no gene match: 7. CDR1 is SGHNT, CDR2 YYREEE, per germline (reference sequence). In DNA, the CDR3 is TGTGCCAGCAGCTTGTCAGGGGGCTCTAGGTACGAGCAGTACTTC. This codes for CASSLSGGSRYEQYF.

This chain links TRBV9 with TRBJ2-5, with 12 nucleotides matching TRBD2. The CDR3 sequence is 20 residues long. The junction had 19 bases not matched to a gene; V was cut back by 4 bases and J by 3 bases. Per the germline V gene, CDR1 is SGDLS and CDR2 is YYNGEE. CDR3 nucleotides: TGTGCCAGCAGCCCCCAGTTTCGGACTAGCGGGGTTGGGGAAAAAGAGACCCAGTACTTC. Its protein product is CASSPQFRTSGVGEKETQYF.

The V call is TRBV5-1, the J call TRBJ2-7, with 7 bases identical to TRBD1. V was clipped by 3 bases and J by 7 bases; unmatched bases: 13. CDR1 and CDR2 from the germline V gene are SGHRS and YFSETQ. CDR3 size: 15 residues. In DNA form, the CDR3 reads TGCGCCAGCAGCTCCTGGAGCAGGGGGAGAGGTGAGCAGTACTTC. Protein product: CASSSWSRGRGEQYF.

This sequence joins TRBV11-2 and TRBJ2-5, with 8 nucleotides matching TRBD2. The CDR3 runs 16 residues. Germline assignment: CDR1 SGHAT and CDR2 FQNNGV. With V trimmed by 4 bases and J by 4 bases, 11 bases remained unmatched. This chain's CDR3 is CASSSRTSSTGETQYF. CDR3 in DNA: TGTGCCAGCAGCTCTCGGACTAGCAGCACCGGAGAGACCCAGTACTTC.

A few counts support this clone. In DNA form, the CDR3 reads TGTGCCAGCAGCCCATTCCCGAGCTCTGGAAACACCATATATTTT. It encodes CASSPFPSSGNTIYF. This chain connects TRBV27 to TRBJ1-3; D uncertain. Germline CDR1 MNHEY, CDR2 SMNVEV (reference sequence). There are 15 residues in the CDR3. V lost 6 bases and J lost 0, with 12 bases in between.